This TCR beta chain was recorded in a study of T cell responses to AZD1222 COVID-19 vaccine. Sequencing used immunoSEQ multiplex PCR; TCRdb keeps in-frame clones, though not all of them. The sample includes approximately 84,000 clones, 80% to 90% seen only once; the top ten take under 35%. V lost 7 bases and J 0 bases, leaving 13 bases between the germline ends. Germline V CDR1 and CDR2: MDHEN, SYDVKM. The CDR3 loop spans 15 amino acids. Sequences were derived from peripheral blood, sampled on day 0 of AZD1222 vaccination. The chain links TRBV28 to TRBJ2-1, with TRBD1 as a possible D gene (6 bases). This TCR was recovered from an adult in good health. DNA of the CDR3: TGTGCCAGCAATCCCGGGACAACCTCCTACAATGAGCAGTTCTTC. Its protein is CASNPGTTSYNEQFF.